Presented here are 29 T cell receptor beta chains from one specimen sequenced in a study of cytomegalovirus exposure and HLA in healthy donors. Primers: 60 Vbeta forward and 13 Jbeta reverse. Assay used: immunoSEQ multiplex PCR; TCRdb lists only in-frame clones, some missing. The sample carries under 95,000 clones, less than 8% recorded once. Sequenced sample: PBMCs. These receptors were taken from a man aged 45 to 65 in good health and CMV-seronegative.

This chain connects TRBV5-1 to TRBJ1-2; possible D gene TRBD1, 6 bases. Trimming cost V 0 bases and J 5 bases, with 11 bases left between them. The germline CDR1 and CDR2 sequences are SGHRS and YFSETQ. The length of the CDR3 is 14 residues. For the CDR3, the DNA is TGCGCCAGCAGCTTGGTGGGGGCGCAGTATGGCTACACCTTC. This sequence encodes CASSLVGAQYGYTF. Variable domain in full (rest from reference TRBV5-1 and TRBJ1-2): KAGVTQTPRYLIKTRGQQVTLSCSPISGHRSVSWYQQTPGQGLQFLFEYFSETQRNKGNFPGRFSGRQFSNSRSEMNVSTLELGDSALYLCASSLVGAQYGYTFGSGTRLTVV.

This clone was seen only a few times. The gene calls are TRBV19 and TRBJ1-2, with 9 bases matching TRBD1. Germline values: CDR1 LNHDA, CDR2 SQIVND (reference sequence). With 6 bases clipped from V and 5 bases from J, the junction kept 10 bases outside the gene matches. The length of the CDR3 is 15 residues. Here the CDR3 reads CASSKQGAGGYGYTF. The CDR3 DNA sequence: TGTGCCAGTAGCAAACAGGGGGCCGGGGGTTATGGCTACACCTTC.

This chain links TRBV29-1 with TRBJ2-3; 15 bases map to TRBD2. In germline, CDR1 is SQVTM, CDR2 ANQGSEA. The ends lost 8 bases at V and 8 bases at J; junction bases unmatched: 8. This CDR3 is 14 amino acids long. CDR3 nucleotides: TGCAGCAGCCGGACTAGCGGGAGGGGAGGTACGCAGTATTTT. Protein product: CSSRTSGRGGTQYF.

This clone was picked up a small number of times. The chain recombines TRBV5-1 with TRBJ2-3; D remains unclear. The CDR3 totals 14 residues. V shed 0 bases and J shed 3 bases, with 8 bases lying between them. In germline, CDR1 is SGHRS, CDR2 YFSETQ. In nucleotides, the CDR3 is TGCGCCAGCAGCTTGGATGTTCGTACAGATACGCAGTATTTT. Translation gives CASSLDVRTDTQYF.

This clone was observed a few times. The V and J genes are TRBV6-5 and TRBJ1-6; the D is unclear. The V and J ends lost 2 bases and 10 bases respectively, with 9 bases between them. CDR3 length: 13 amino acids. Germline V lookup: CDR1 MNHEY, CDR2 SVGAGI. CDR3 sequence: CASSYRSPSPLHF. The CDR3 DNA sequence: TGTGCCAGCAGTTACAGGAGTCCGTCACCCCTCCACTTT.

This chain links TRBV10-3 with TRBJ1-5; 9 nucleotides agree with TRBD1. This CDR3 comprises 15 residues. The ends lost 3 bases at V and 6 bases at J; junction bases unmatched: 6. Germline CDR1 is ENHRY and CDR2 is SYGVKD. CDR3 loop: CAISDWDRDGQPQHF. In nucleotides, the CDR3 is TGTGCCATCAGTGATTGGGACAGGGATGGTCAGCCCCAGCATTTT.

The rearrangement uses TRBV28 and TRBJ1-3; D remains unclear. The CDR3 is made up of 14 amino acids. CDR1 MDHEN and CDR2 SYDVKM come from the germline V gene. V lost 2 bases to trimming and J lost 3 bases, with 8 bases between them. CDR3 loop: CASSLEAGGNTIYF. CDR3 DNA: TGTGCCAGCAGTTTAGAGGCGGGTGGAAACACCATATATTTT.

This clone was seen a handful of times. This sample includes further DNA sequences coding for the same CDR3. V usage is TRBV9 and J usage is TRBJ1-4; 8 bases line up with TRBD1. V was pared by 0 bases and J by 8 bases, with 0 bases of the junction left unmatched. Germline assignment: CDR1 SGDLS and CDR2 YYNGEE. This CDR3 has 13 residues. The CDR3 loop reads CASSVGDREKLFF. As DNA, the CDR3 is TGTGCCAGCAGCGTAGGGGACAGGGAAAAACTGTTTTTT.

This clone came up a few times. The DNA is omitted, as the CDR3 cannot be located on it reliably, and the CDR3 follows TCRdb's listing. This chain uses TRBV28 with TRBJ2-7; the table's D call TRBD1 went unverified against the DNA. Germline loops: CDR1 MDHEN, CDR2 SYDVKM. Both ends counted, the CDR3 spans 14 residues. This chain's CDR3 is CASSSSTEGYEQYF.

A few counts support this clone. The chain couples TRBV5-1 to TRBJ2-3; 7 bases line up with TRBD2. CDR1 SGHRS and CDR2 YFSETQ come from the germline V gene. This CDR3 spans 16 amino acids. V gave up 4 bases and J gave up 1 base; unmatched junction bases: 9. In nucleotides, the CDR3 is TGCGCCAGCAGCCTAGGTGCGGGAGTCCGCACAGATACGCAGTATTTT. Translated, it gives CASSLGAGVRTDTQYF.

The table lists this clone with a few counts. This chain joins TRBV28 and TRBJ1-2, with TRBD1 identical over 10 bases. The trim removed 5 bases at V and 5 bases at J, leaving 14 bases unmatched. CDR1 is MDHEN and CDR2 is SYDVKM in the germline V gene. CDR3 size: 17 residues. This CDR3 is CASSTRDRGRSKYGYTF. In DNA, the CDR3 is TGTGCCAGCAGTACCCGGGACAGGGGCCGGTCGAAGTATGGCTACACCTTC.

The chain links TRBV5-1 to TRBJ2-3, with D possibly being TRBD1 (6 bases). The CDR3 contains 14 residues. Trimming stripped 9 bases from V and 3 bases from J, with 17 bases between. CDR1 and CDR2 (germline): SGHRS, YFSETQ. The CDR3 spells CATNQGPFTDTQYF. The CDR3 bases are TGCGCCACCAACCAGGGGCCGTTTACAGATACGCAGTATTTT.

CDR3 residues: CATSSELRTGRTGNTIYF. DNA of the CDR3: TGTGCCACCAGCAGTGAACTTCGGACAGGGAGGACTGGAAACACCATATATTTT. J is TRBJ1-3 and V is TRBV15, with 8 positions matching TRBD1. Germline CDR1 is LNHNV and CDR2 is YYDKDF (reference sequence). The CDR3 consists of 18 residues. The J segment lost 2 bases and the V segment lost 3 bases, leaving 12 bases of the junction unmatched. The whole variable domain, filled in from reference TRBV15 and TRBJ1-3, reads DAMVIQNPRYQVTQFGKPVTLSCSQTLNHNVMYWYQQKSSQAPKLLFHYYDKDFNNEADTPDNFQSRRPNTSFCFLDIRSPGLGDTAMYLCATSSELRTGRTGNTIYFGEGSWLTVV.

This chain links TRBV6-1 with TRBJ2-1; a weak D match, TRBD2 (6 bases). Germline CDR1 MNHNS, CDR2 SASEGT. The ends were cut back, 6 bases at V and 4 bases at J, with 13 bases in the middle. The CDR3 covers 14 residues. CDR3 loop: CASRGTGEYNEQFF. The CDR3 DNA reads TGTGCCAGCAGGGGGACGGGAGAATACAATGAGCAGTTCTTC.

This clone showed up just a few times. The chain combines TRBV5-1 with TRBJ2-3, with TRBD2 matching over 7 bases. Trimming took 5 bases from V and 1 from J; bases not matched to a gene: 4. This CDR3 contains 14 residues. Per the germline V gene, CDR1 is SGHRS and CDR2 is YFSETQ. In nucleotides, the CDR3 is TGCGCCAGCAGTTCCGCGGGGGGCACAGATACGCAGTATTTT. This encodes CASSSAGGTDTQYF.

This clone has just a few counts. The chain joins TRBV27 to TRBJ2-7, with 10 bases matching TRBD1. The CDR3 has 13 amino acids. After removal of 10 bases from V and 4 bases from J, the junction contained 7 bases not matched to a gene. CDR1 MNHEY and CDR2 SMNVEV come from the germline V gene (reference sequence). The CDR3 sequence is CATFDRGRYEQYF. The CDR3 coding sequence is TGTGCCACCTTCGACAGGGGGCGTTACGAGCAGTACTTC.

This clone was observed a handful of times. The V gene is TRBV5-1, the J gene TRBJ1-5; possible D gene TRBD1, 6 bases. The germline CDR1 and CDR2 sequences are SGHRS and YFSETQ. The CDR3 is made up of 15 amino acids. The germline V and J ends were trimmed by 1 base and 1 base, with 9 bases remaining between them. CDR3 DNA sequence: TGCGCCAGCAGCTTGACAGGGCGCAGCAATCAGCCCCAGCATTTT. Translated: CASSLTGRSNQPQHF.

The table lists this clone with a few counts. The V gene is TRBV2, the J gene TRBJ2-2; 8 bases are a match to TRBD1. CDR3 size: 15 residues. Trimming removed 7 bases from V and 2 bases from J; junction bases left unmatched: 6. Germline values: CDR1 SNHLY, CDR2 FYNNEI. CDR3 in amino acids: CASNGGQGNTGELFF. DNA of the CDR3: TGTGCCAGCAACGGCGGACAGGGAAACACCGGGGAGCTGTTTTTT.

This clone was recorded a few times. This sequence joins TRBV15 and TRBJ1-2, with D unclear. Trimming stripped 3 bases from V and 6 bases from J, with 17 bases between. Germline V CDR1 and CDR2: LNHNV, YYDKDF (reference sequence). This CDR3 comprises 15 residues. The CDR3 reads CATSSYPMAEDGYTF. In DNA form, the CDR3 reads TGTGCCACCAGCAGTTACCCCATGGCGGAGGATGGCTACACCTTC.

The chain couples TRBV7-2 to TRBJ2-1, with 15 nucleotides matching TRBD2. After removal of 5 bases from V and 7 bases from J, the junction contained 3 bases not matched to a gene. CDR3 length: 15 residues. The germline CDR1 and CDR2 sequences are SGHTA and FQGNSA. The DNA for the CDR3 is TGTGCCAGCAGCCGGACTAGCGGGGGGGTAAATGAGCAGTTCTTC. Amino acids: CASSRTSGGVNEQFF.

This clone occurred a few times. Mismatch with germline at one junction end may stem from a read error. This rearrangement joins TRBV4-1 to TRBJ2-7; D is possibly TRBD1 (6 bases). The CDR3 totals 14 residues. Germline V CDR1 and CDR2: MGHRA, YSYEKL. The CDR3 DNA follows: TGCGCCAGCAGCAAAGACAGGCTCTCCTACGAGCAGTACTTC. This translates into CASSKDRLSYEQYF.

This clone was recorded a few times. The chain couples TRBV28 to TRBJ2-1, with no clear D. Germline assignment: CDR1 MDHEN and CDR2 SYDVKM. The germline V and J ends were trimmed by 6 bases and 10 bases, with 10 bases remaining between them. This CDR3 contains 11 residues. In nucleotides, the CDR3 is TGTGCCAGCAGATCCTTAGAGGAGCAGTTCTTC. Protein: CASRSLEEQFF.

V usage is TRBV11-3 and J usage is TRBJ2-1, with TRBD1 identical over 8 bases. The CDR3 is 14 amino acids. Germline loops: CDR1 SGHNT, CDR2 YENEEA. J was trimmed by 7 bases and V by 5 bases; bases with no gene match: 7. CDR3 in amino acids: CASSGRGRANEQFF. In DNA form, the CDR3 reads TGTGCCAGCAGCGGCAGGGGGCGGGCTAATGAGCAGTTCTTC.

The chain has TRBV5-6 and TRBJ2-6; D call uncertain. This CDR3 is built from 16 residues. The ends were cut back, 3 bases at V and 0 bases at J, with 10 bases in the middle. CDR1 and CDR2 (germline): SGHDT, YYEEEE. CDR3 DNA: TGTGCCAGCAGCTCCCCTAGAAGCTCTGGGGCCAACGTCCTGACTTTC. Translating it yields CASSSPRSSGANVLTF.

The sample holds a few counts of this clone. The J gene is TRBJ2-3, the V gene TRBV7-2; tentatively, D is TRBD2 (6 bases). The CDR3 runs to 14 residues. Germline loops: CDR1 SGHTA, CDR2 FQGNSA. V dropped 5 bases and J dropped 2 bases, with 11 bases sitting between them. The CDR3 spells CASSGGTATDTQYF. CDR3 nucleotide sequence: TGTGCCAGCAGCGGTGGGACTGCCACAGATACGCAGTATTTT.

This clone was counted only a few times. As DNA, the CDR3 is TGCAGCGCCCGCCCAGGGGCAGATACGCAGTATTTT. Translation: CSARPGADTQYF. This chain connects TRBV29-1 to TRBJ2-3; D might be TRBD1 (6 bases). Germline CDR1 reads SQVTM; CDR2 reads ANQGSEA. Trimming shortened V by 7 bases and J by 4 bases, and 12 bases separated the two germline ends. The CDR3 totals 12 residues.

A few counts support this clone. The V and J genes are TRBV21-1 and TRBJ2-5; TRBD1 is taken as the D call from the table, unchecked against the DNA. TRBV21-1 is an annotated pseudogene. The CDR3 sequence is 13 residues long. The CDR3 DNA reads TGTGCCAGCAGCAAAAGACAGGGGGAGACCCAGTACTTC. Translation gives CASSKRQGETQYF.

This clone was seen only a few times. The V gene is TRBV28, the J gene TRBJ2-2; TRBD2 matches at 11 bases. Unmatched junction bases numbered 4, after V lost 1 base and J lost 3 bases. The CDR3 is made up of 17 amino acids. The germline V gene encodes CDR1 MDHEN and CDR2 SYDVKM. The DNA for the CDR3 is TGTGCCAGCAGTTTATCCCCGGGACTAGCGGACACCGGGGAGCTGTTTTTT. It encodes CASSLSPGLADTGELFF. Together with reference TRBV28 and TRBJ2-2, the CDR3 gives the full variable domain: DVKVTQSSRYLVKRTGEKVFLECVQDMDHENMFWYRQDPGLGLRLIYFSYDVKMKEKGDIPEGYSVSREKKERFSLILESASTNQTSMYLCASSLSPGLADTGELFFGEGSRLTVL.

This clone has a handful of counts. This chain uses TRBV7-9 with TRBJ2-3; 10 nucleotides agree with TRBD2. After removal of 1 base from V and 2 bases from J, the junction contained 6 bases not matched to a gene. The CDR3 is 17 amino acids. Germline CDR1 reads SEHNR; CDR2 reads FQNEAQ (reference sequence). The DNA for the CDR3 is TGTGCCAGCAGCTTAGGTAACCTAGCGGGGGCCACAGATACGCAGTATTTT. Protein product: CASSLGNLAGATDTQYF.